The 25 T cell receptor beta chains below come from one sample, sequenced in a study of glioma-infiltrating T cells after dendritic cell vaccination. Method: immunoSEQ multiplex PCR; TCRdb's copy keeps in-frame clones and lacks some. This sample has tens of thousands of clones, with 82% found just once. Sequenced here: blood, sampled before dendritic cell vaccination. These receptors came from a human donor with glioblastoma.

The rearrangement uses TRBV6-1 and TRBJ1-5, with unresolved D. This CDR3 has 14 residues. Germline CDR1 is MNHNS and CDR2 is SASEGT. V dropped 4 bases and J dropped 6 bases, with 13 bases sitting between them. CDR3 DNA: TGTGCCAGCAGTGGGACTAGTTGGTCTCAGCCCCAGCATTTT. Translating it yields CASSGTSWSQPQHF.

This clone was counted once. This rearrangement joins TRBV28 to TRBJ2-5, with no clear D. The CDR3 contains 13 residues. Trimming shortened V by 2 bases and J by 2 bases, and 6 bases separated the two germline ends. Germline CDR1 is MDHEN and CDR2 is SYDVKM. The DNA of the CDR3 is TGTGCCAGCAGTTTAAGCACTCAAGAGACCCAGTACTTC. Protein product: CASSLSTQETQYF.

The chain employs TRBV2 and TRBJ2-3; TRBD2 matches 7 bases. V lost 3 bases, J lost 4 bases, and 16 bases stayed unmatched. Looked up from germline, CDR1 is SNHLY and CDR2 is FYNNEI. CDR3 size: 18 residues. The CDR3 sequence is CASSESPSLAIGSDTQYF. In DNA, the CDR3 is TGTGCCAGCAGTGAGTCCCCCTCACTAGCGATAGGTTCAGATACGCAGTATTTT.

The rearrangement uses TRBV10-3 and TRBJ2-3; tentatively, D is TRBD1 (6 bases). The V gene's germline CDR1 is ENHRY and CDR2 SYGVKD. Trimming took off 2 bases at V and 6 bases at J, with 15 bases between the two ends. The CDR3 is 15 residues long. CDR3 amino acids: CAISERSGAPDTQYF. The CDR3 DNA reads TGTGCCATCAGTGAGCGTTCAGGGGCCCCGGATACGCAGTATTTT.

The CDR3 DNA reads as TGTGCCACCAGCAGGGCGACAGGGGCTAGCACAGATACGCAGTATTTT. Amino acid sequence: CATSRATGASTDTQYF. The chain is built from TRBV15 and TRBJ2-3, with 8 bases fitting TRBD1. Trimming cost V 3 bases and J 0 bases; bases outside gene matches: 5. The V gene's germline CDR1 is LNHNV and CDR2 YYDKDF (reference sequence). This CDR3 region has 16 residues.

This clone was counted a single time. V is TRBV6-4 and J is TRBJ2-3, with a weak D call TRBD2 (6 bases). Germline CDR1 MRHNA, CDR2 SNTAGT. V was trimmed by 2 bases and J by 2 bases, leaving 8 bases between them. This CDR3 spans 14 amino acids. The CDR3 reads CASSDGLITDTQYF. CDR3 DNA sequence: TGTGCCAGCAGTGACGGACTAATCACAGATACGCAGTATTTT.

V usage is TRBV4-1 and J usage is TRBJ2-1; the match to TRBD2 covers 10 bases. CDR1 is MGHRA, CDR2 YSYEKL, per germline. The junction had 14 bases not matched to a gene; V was cut back by 4 bases and J by 8 bases. The CDR3 has 17 residues. The DNA for the CDR3 is TGCGCCAGCAGCCCAAGGGTTAGCGGGGGGACCATCGATGAGCAGTTCTTC. Translation: CASSPRVSGGTIDEQFF.

This rearrangement joins TRBV5-1 to TRBJ2-7, with D unclear. This CDR3 has 14 residues. V lost 0 bases and J 3 bases, leaving 10 bases between the germline ends. Germline loops: CDR1 SGHRS, CDR2 YFSETQ. This CDR3 reads CASSLDRSVYEQYF. DNA of the CDR3: TGCGCCAGCAGCTTGGACCGTTCAGTCTACGAGCAGTACTTC. Full variable domain (missing parts from reference TRBV5-1 and TRBJ2-7): KAGVTQTPRYLIKTRGQQVTLSCSPISGHRSVSWYQQTPGQGLQFLFEYFSETQRNKGNFPGRFSGRQFSNSRSEMNVSTLELGDSALYLCASSLDRSVYEQYFGPGTRLTVT.

The rearrangement links TRBV6-5 to TRBJ2-3, with D possibly TRBD2 on 7 matching bases. There are 14 residues in the CDR3. Between the trimmed V and J ends, which lost 4 bases and 4 bases, there was a span of 12 bases. Germline V gives CDR1 MNHEY, CDR2 SVGAGI. The CDR3 region is CASSSLGGPDTQYF. CDR3 coding DNA: TGTGCCAGCAGTTCACTGGGGGGGCCAGATACGCAGTATTTT.

The V and J genes are TRBV5-1 and TRBJ1-6, with TRBD1 matching 8 bases. V trimming: 4 bases; J trimming: 9 bases; junction bases outside the gene matches: 12. The CDR3 is 16 amino acids. Germline V gene data show CDR1 as SGHRS and CDR2 as YFSETQ. The CDR3 nucleotides are TGCGCCAGCAGCATTGTCAGCGCAGGGGGCTCTTCACCCCTCCACTTT. It is translated as CASSIVSAGGSSPLHF.

This sequence joins TRBV5-4 and TRBJ1-4; no firm D call. The germline V and J ends were trimmed by 4 bases and 6 bases, with 13 bases remaining between them. The CDR3 has 14 amino acids. Germline V CDR1 and CDR2: SGHNT, YYREEE (reference sequence). The CDR3 nucleotides read TGTGCCAGCAGCGAGCCGGGTCCAGATGAAAAACTGTTTTTT. As protein: CASSEPGPDEKLFF. Variable domain in full (rest from reference TRBV5-4 and TRBJ1-4): ETGVTQSPTHLIKTRGQQVTLRCSSQSGHNTVSWYQQALGQGPQFIFQYYREEENGRGNFPPRFSGLQFPNYSSELNVNALELDDSALYLCASSEPGPDEKLFFGSGTQLSVL.

V gene TRBV5-4 combines with J gene TRBJ2-1; a possible D gene is TRBD1 (6 bases). The V and J ends lost 4 bases and 0 bases respectively, with 11 bases between them. Germline V gene lookup returns CDR1 SGHNT and CDR2 YYREEE (reference sequence). The CDR3 spans 15 residues. CDR3 protein: CASSLGQSSYNEQFF. CDR3 in DNA: TGTGCCAGCAGCCTCGGACAGAGCTCCTACAATGAGCAGTTCTTC. Combining the CDR3 with reference TRBV5-4 and TRBJ2-1 gives the whole variable domain ETGVTQSPTHLIKTRGQQVTLRCSSQSGHNTVSWYQQALGQGPQFIFQYYREEENGRGNFPPRFSGLQFPNYSSELNVNALELDDSALYLCASSLGQSSYNEQFFGPGTRLTVL.

This clone was seen more than once but under ten times. This chain uses TRBV14 with TRBJ2-7; TRBD1 aligns across 11 bases. After removal of 3 bases from V and 6 bases from J, the junction contained 7 bases not matched to a gene. Germline V gene data show CDR1 as SGHDN and CDR2 as FVKESK. CDR3 length equals 15 residues. The CDR3 protein is CASSQPRTGGCEQYF. The CDR3 DNA follows: TGTGCCAGCAGCCAGCCTAGGACAGGGGGCTGCGAGCAGTACTTC.

The chain uses TRBV4-1 and TRBJ2-3; 9 bases align to TRBD2. J lost 1 base, V lost 4 bases, and 3 bases had no gene match. The V gene's germline CDR1 is MGHRA and CDR2 YSYEKL. The CDR3 is 15 residues long. In DNA form, the CDR3 reads TGCGCCAGCAGCCTTCGCGGGGGGGGCACAGATACGCAGTATTTT. This gives the protein CASSLRGGGTDTQYF.

A few counts support this clone. This chain joins TRBV6-5 and TRBJ1-2; tentative D call: TRBD1 (5 bases). V was trimmed by 0 bases and J by 4 bases, leaving 6 bases between them. Germline V gene lookup returns CDR1 MNHEY and CDR2 SVGAGI. The CDR3 contains 13 residues. CDR3 nucleotides: TGTGCCAGCAGTTACTCGGGACTCTATGGCTACACCTTC. This encodes CASSYSGLYGYTF.

The chain carries TRBV7-2 and TRBJ2-7, with TRBD2 identical over 7 bases. The ends lost 5 bases at V and 4 bases at J; junction bases unmatched: 5. From germline, CDR1 is SGHTA and CDR2 FQGNSA. The CDR3 extends over 13 amino acids. Here the CDR3 DNA reads TGTGCCAGCAGCACCCAGCGGGGTTACGAGCAGTACTTC. It codes for CASSTQRGYEQYF.

The J gene is TRBJ2-5, the V gene TRBV7-2; D may be TRBD2 (6 bases). Deletions cut 1 base from V and 3 bases from J, with 6 bases between. This CDR3 is 13 amino acids long. Germline values: CDR1 SGHTA, CDR2 FQGNSA. The CDR3 is CASSLGGEETQYF. Here the CDR3 DNA reads TGTGCCAGCAGCTTAGGGGGGGAAGAGACCCAGTACTTC.

The J gene is TRBJ2-7, the V gene TRBV4-1, with 8 bases aligning to TRBD2. Germline CDR1 MGHRA, CDR2 YSYEKL. This CDR3 contains 16 residues. The trim removed 4 bases at V and 5 bases at J, leaving 13 bases unmatched. The CDR3 loop is CASSLRSGERGDEQYF. For the CDR3, the DNA is TGCGCCAGCAGCCTCCGTAGCGGGGAGAGGGGAGACGAGCAGTACTTC.

The chain links TRBV11-2 to TRBJ2-4; 10 bases line up with TRBD1. CDR1 SGHAT and CDR2 FQNNGV come from the germline V gene. CDR3 length equals 16 residues. V gave up 1 base and J gave up 9 bases; unmatched junction bases: 9. Here the CDR3 DNA reads TGTGCCAGCAGCTTAGTCGGGACAGGGGCCTTAATCATTCAGTACTTC. Amino acid sequence: CASSLVGTGALIIQYF.

J is TRBJ2-3 and V is TRBV19; D is perhaps TRBD1 (5 bases). The CDR3 length is 16 residues. Germline V CDR1 and CDR2: LNHDA, SQIVND (reference sequence). The V gene lost 6 bases and the J gene lost 6 bases, with 22 bases spanning the gap. Here the CDR3 reads CASSSPFRVVGDTQYF. The CDR3 DNA follows: TGTGCCAGTAGCTCCCCTTTCAGGGTCGTAGGGGATACGCAGTATTTT.

The rearrangement links TRBV19 to TRBJ1-4; D call uncertain. V dropped 5 bases and J dropped 0 bases, with 13 bases sitting between them. The CDR3 loop spans 16 amino acids. Germline V gives CDR1 LNHDA, CDR2 SQIVND (reference sequence). The CDR3 loop reads CASSAPGTATNEKLFF. CDR3 bases: TGTGCCAGTAGTGCTCCGGGAACAGCAACTAATGAAAAACTGTTTTTT.

V is TRBV5-1 and J is TRBJ2-5, with D tentatively TRBD2 (5 bases). Trimming left V 0 bases short and J 0 bases short, with 9 bases between. CDR3 length: 15 amino acids. The germline CDR1 and CDR2 sequences are SGHRS and YFSETQ. The CDR3 DNA reads TGCGCCAGCAGCTTGGACGGGGTGTACCAAGAGACCCAGTACTTC. Translation gives CASSLDGVYQETQYF.

This clone was detected a few times. V and J are TRBV19 and TRBJ1-2; D possibly corresponds to TRBD1 (5 bases). Deletions cut 5 bases from V and 8 bases from J, with 12 bases between. The CDR3 totals 12 residues. Germline CDR1 reads LNHDA; CDR2 reads SQIVND (reference sequence). The CDR3 reads CASSPWGEGYTF. The CDR3 DNA follows: TGTGCCAGTAGTCCCTGGGGCGAGGGCTACACCTTC.

This sequence joins TRBV4-2 and TRBJ1-5; possibly TRBD1 for D (5 bases). The germline gives CDR1 LGHNA, CDR2 YNFKEQ. V was shortened by 0 bases and J by 6 bases, with 15 bases between the two germline ends. The CDR3 contains 16 residues. The CDR3 coding sequence is TGTGCCAGCAGCCAAGACGTCGGCCAGGGCGGTCAGCCCCAGCATTTT. Encoded protein: CASSQDVGQGGQPQHF.

This rearrangement joins TRBV5-1 to TRBJ2-7, with 11 nucleotides matching TRBD1. J lost 7 bases, V lost 4 bases, and 7 bases had no gene match. The CDR3 has 14 residues. From germline, CDR1 is SGHRS and CDR2 YFSETQ. CDR3 region: CASSSGQGAREQYF. The DNA of the CDR3 is TGCGCCAGCAGCAGTGGACAGGGGGCGCGGGAGCAGTACTTC.